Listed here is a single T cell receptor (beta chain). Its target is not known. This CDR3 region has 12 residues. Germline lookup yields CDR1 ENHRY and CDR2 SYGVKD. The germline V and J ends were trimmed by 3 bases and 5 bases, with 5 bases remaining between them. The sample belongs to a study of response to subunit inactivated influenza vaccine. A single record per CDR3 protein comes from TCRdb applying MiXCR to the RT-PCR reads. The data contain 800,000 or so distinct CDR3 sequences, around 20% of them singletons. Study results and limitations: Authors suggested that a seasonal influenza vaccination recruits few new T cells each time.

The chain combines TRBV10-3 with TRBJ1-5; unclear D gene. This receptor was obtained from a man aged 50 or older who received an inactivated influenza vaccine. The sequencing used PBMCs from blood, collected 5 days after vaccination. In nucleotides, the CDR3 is TGTGCCATCAGTGAAGTAGATCAGCCCCAGCATTTT. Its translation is CAISEVDQPQHF.